This T cell receptor beta chain was captured by sequencing in a study of blood T cell repertoires in COVID-19. Study background: Some COVID-19 samples were acute and others convalescent; all came from the United States, Italy and Spain. PBMCs, B-cell-depleted T cells, or T cells provided the cDNA or gDNA that made up the material.

Per the original data handling: Estimates of nucleated cell counts were drawn from the amplification of reference gene primers. Produced via immunoSEQ multiplex PCR; TCRdb's table is partial and in-frame only. Clone size and V and J calls were adopted from that table, with D and trimming inferred from the DNA. The data contain 150,000 or so clones, 84% of them singletons. The germline V gene has CDR1 SGHRS and CDR2 YFSETQ. The CDR3 runs to 13 residues. The junction had 3 bases not matched to a gene; V was cut back by 0 bases and J by 6 bases. The sequenced material came from peripheral blood. The TCR comes from a man between 18 and 29 years old with active or convalescent COVID-19. V is TRBV5-1 and J is TRBJ2-7; 7 bases align to TRBD1. The CDR3 is CASSLDRGVEQYF. The CDR3 DNA sequence: TGCGCCAGCAGCTTGGACAGGGGAGTCGAGCAGTACTTC.